A selection of T cell receptor beta chains follows, all from one sample in a study of metastatic and nonmetastatic thyroid tumors. TCRdb recomputed clones from the PCR reads via MiXCR. The profile shows approximately 12,000 clones, about 33% of them singletons. The sequenced material came from tumor tissue. The receptors originated from a female donor with papillary thyroid cancer or a benign thyroid nodule (not recorded which). Some clones in this sample may be carry-over from other donors' samples. The CDR3 runs from the conserved cysteine through the conserved F or W. The order of the fields is J gene, clone size, V gene, D gene, CDR3 DNA, CDR3 protein. A D gene is named only where the DNA matches it firmly. Expanded clones get a size class; other rows say once, few or many, or leave the size out.

TRBJ2-2,-,TRBV5-1,-,TGCGCCAGCAGCTTGGATTGGAGGTTCGGGGAGCTGTTTTTT,CASSLDWRFGELFF
TRBJ2-3,few,TRBV28,-,TGTGCCAGCAGTTTAGGTTTAGTCGCAGATACGCAGTATTTT,CASSLGLVADTQYF
TRBJ2-1,few,TRBV2,TRBD1,TGTGCCAGCAGTGCAGGGGGCGCCCTCTACAATGAGCAGTTCTTC,CASSAGGALYNEQFF
TRBJ1-4,many,TRBV10-3,-,TGTGCCTCTCGGGGGGGGGGCCTTGAGGAAAAACTGTTTTTT,CASRGGGLEEKLFF
TRBJ2-3,few,TRBV6-2/TRBV6-3,TRBD2,TGTGCCAGCAGTTACGGGAGGGATTCAGATACGCAGTATTTT,CASSYGRDSDTQYF
TRBJ1-6,few,TRBV10-3,TRBD1,TGTGCCATCAGTGAGCAGGGACAGGGTAATTCACCCCTCCACTTT,CAISEQGQGNSPLHF
TRBJ2-7,-,TRBV25-1,TRBD2,TGTGCCAGCAGTGATAAATTTAGGGAGGGCGTCGCCTACGAGCAGTACTTC,CASSDKFREGVAYEQYF
TRBJ2-2,-,TRBV5-1,TRBD2,TGCGCCAGCACCGGACTAGCGGGAAACACCGGGGAGCTGTTTTTT,CASTGLAGNTGELFF
TRBJ1-1,-,TRBV30,TRBD1,TGTGCCTGGACTAGACAGGGGACGAGAGGTACTGAAGCTTTCTTT,CAWTRQGTRGTEAFF
TRBJ1-6,-,TRBV5-1,-,TGCGCCAGCAGCGTTAATAATTCACCCCTCCACTTT,CASSVNNSPLHF
TRBJ1-1,medium-sized,TRBV6-1,-,TGTGCCAGCAGAACGGCCGGCCAGGGGATGATGAACACTGAAGCTTTCTTT,CASRTAGQGMMNTEAFF
TRBJ1-3,-,TRBV3-1,-,TGTGCCAGCAGCCAGGCAGGGAGGTCTGGAAACACCATATATTTT,CASSQAGRSGNTIYF
TRBJ1-6,few,TRBV6-1,-,TGTGCCAGCAGTTTTTTACAGTATAATTCACCCCTCCACTTT,CASSFLQYNSPLHF
TRBJ2-7,-,TRBV27,-,TGTGCCAGCAGCGACAGAGACTACGAGCAGTACTTC,CASSDRDYEQYF